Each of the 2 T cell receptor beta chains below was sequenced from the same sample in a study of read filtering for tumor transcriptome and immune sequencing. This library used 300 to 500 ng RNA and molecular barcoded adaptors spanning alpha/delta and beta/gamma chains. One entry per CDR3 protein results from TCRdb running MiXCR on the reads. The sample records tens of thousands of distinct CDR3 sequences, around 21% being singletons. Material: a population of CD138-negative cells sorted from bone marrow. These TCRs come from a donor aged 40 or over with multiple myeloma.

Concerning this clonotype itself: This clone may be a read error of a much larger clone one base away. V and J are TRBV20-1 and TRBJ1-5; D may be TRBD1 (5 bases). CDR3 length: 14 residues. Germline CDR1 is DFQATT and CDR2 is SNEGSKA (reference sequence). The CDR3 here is CSAFQGGPNRPQHF. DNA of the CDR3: TGCAGTGCCTTCCAGGGAGGGCCCAATCGGCCCCAGCATTTT.

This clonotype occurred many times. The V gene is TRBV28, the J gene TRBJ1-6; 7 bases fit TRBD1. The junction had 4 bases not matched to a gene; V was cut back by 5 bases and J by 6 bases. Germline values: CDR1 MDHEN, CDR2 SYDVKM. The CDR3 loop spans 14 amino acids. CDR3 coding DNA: TGTGCCAGCAGTCCGGGACAGCCTAATTCACCCCTCCACTTT. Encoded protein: CASSPGQPNSPLHF.